The T cell receptor beta chain under discussion was sequenced for a study of Ad26.COV2.S vaccination and SARS-CoV-2 variants. TCRdb's table, derived via immunoSEQ multiplex PCR, lists solely in-frame clones and lacks some. The table has about 400,000 clones, 75% to 90% seen once. Trimming removed 4 bases from V and 5 bases from J, with 11 bases in between. In germline, CDR1 is MRHNA, CDR2 SNTAGT. The CDR3 extends over 14 amino acids. This clone occurred many times. The treatment is: 15 to 20 received Ad26.COV2.S at low or high dose, single or two shots; about five received placebo; per-sample allocation not given. The samples were gathered on day 63 after the first injection of vaccine or placebo.

The rearrangement uses TRBV6-4 and TRBJ2-2, with TRBD2 as a possible D gene (5 bases). This clonotype was obtained from a person between 18 and 60 years old who received the Ad26.COV2.S COVID-19 vaccine or a placebo. The sequences come from peripheral blood, collected in a trial of Ad26.COV2.S vaccine versus placebo. CDR3 DNA sequence: TGTGCCAGCAGTGCCATTGGCGGGACCGGGGAGCTGTTTTTT. Translation: CASSAIGGTGELFF.